This is a list of T cell receptor beta chains from one sample in a study of regulatory T cells in long-lasting Graves disease. MiXCR was run by TCRdb on the multiplex PCR reads, yielding one entry per CDR3 protein. The table has around 400,000 distinct CDR3 sequences, roughly a quarter seen once. The sequenced sample was peripheral blood mononuclear cells (PBMCs), obtained when the disease was refractory, from a patient treated with antithyroid drugs. The source is a female donor with Graves disease. CDR3s include the opening cysteine and the closing phenylalanine or tryptophan. Fields, in order: D gene, V gene, J gene, clone size, CDR3 DNA, CDR3 protein. A D gene is named only where the DNA matches it firmly. The size of a clone is reported for some rows only, either as once, few or many, or as a class for expanded clones.

>-|TRBV30|TRBJ1-1|-
TGTGCCTGGAGTGTATGGCTTTCCACTGAAGCTTTCTTT
CAWSVWLSTEAFF
>-|TRBV5-6|TRBJ1-5|few
TGTGCCAGCAGCTTGAGAGGGGGTTGGGGTAATCAGCCCCAGCATTTT
CASSLRGGWGNQPQHF
>TRBD1|TRBV5-1|TRBJ1-1|few
TGCGCCAGCAGCCCGGGACAGGGGGGCCTGAACACTGAAGCTTTCTTT
CASSPGQGGLNTEAFF
>-|TRBV7-2|TRBJ2-7|-
TGTGCCAGCAGTGTCGGACCCTACGAGCAGTACTTC
CASSVGPYEQYF
>-|TRBV30|TRBJ2-4|-
TGTGCCTGGAGTCCAGGGGAAAACATTCAGTACTTC
CAWSPGENIQYF
>-|TRBV27|TRBJ2-1|-
TGTGCCAGCAGTTTATTTCTAGGTTGGTATGAGCAGTTCTTC
CASSLFLGWYEQFF
>TRBD1|TRBV29-1|TRBJ2-7|few
TGCAGCGTTTCGACAGGGTTTGGCTACGAGCAGTACTTC
CSVSTGFGYEQYF
>TRBD2|TRBV4-2|TRBJ2-5|few
TGTGCCAGCAGCCCGGGACTAGCGGGAGCCCAAGAGACCCAGTACTTC
CASSPGLAGAQETQYF
>-|TRBV11-2|TRBJ1-4|-
TGTGCCAGCAGCTCAGGGACGACATATTATAATGAAAAACTGTTTTTT
CASSSGTTYYNEKLFF
>-|TRBV19|TRBJ1-1|few
TGTGCCAGTAGGCCGACAGGATCATACACTGAAGCTTTCTTT
CASRPTGSYTEAFF
>TRBD2|TRBV18|TRBJ2-5|-
TGTGCCAGCTCACTCGAACCGGGACTAGCGGGAGAGACCCAGCACTTC
CASSLEPGLAGETQHF
>TRBD1|TRBV29-1|TRBJ1-4|-
TGCAGCGCCGGGACAGGGGTTGAAAAACTGTTTTTT
CSAGTGVEKLFF
>TRBD1|TRBV28|TRBJ2-7|few
TGTGCCAGCAGCGTAGAGGGACAGGGGGGCCCCTACGAGCAGTACTTC
CASSVEGQGGPYEQYF
>-|TRBV5-1|TRBJ1-1|-
TGCGCCAGCAGCTTGGCCCGGGGGCAGGTTTTTCGAGACACTGAAGCTTTCTTT
CASSLARGQVFRDTEAFF
>-|TRBV5-4|TRBJ2-2|few
TGTGCCAGCAGCTTGTGGACGGCGGGACCCGGGGAGCTGTTTTTT
CASSLWTAGPGELFF
>-|TRBV28|TRBJ2-1|-
TGTGCCAGCAGAGGGTGGAGGGGGGGGATGGCGGGGATCTACAATGAGCAGTTCTTC
CASRGWRGGMAGIYNEQFF
>-|TRBV6-1|TRBJ2-5|many
TGTGCCAGCAGTGTCCAAACTAGTTCCGGCGAGACCCAGTACTTC
CASSVQTSSGETQYF
>-|TRBV24-1|TRBJ2-5|many
TGTGCCACCAGTGATCCCCAGGGGTTCCAAGAGACCCAGTACTTC
CATSDPQGFQETQYF
>-|TRBV6-9|TRBJ1-5|-
TGTGCCAGCAGTTGCACCCGGGACAGCAATCAGCCCCAGCATTTT
CASSCTRDSNQPQHF
>-|TRBV24-1|TRBJ2-5|many
TGTGCCACCAGTGGTCAAGCTACGACCCAGTACTTC
CATSGQATTQYF
>TRBD1|TRBV7-6|TRBJ1-2|-
TGTGCCAGCAGCTTGACAGGGGAGGGCGATGGCTACACCTTC
CASSLTGEGDGYTF
>-|TRBV12-3/TRBV12-4|TRBJ1-5|-
TGTGCCAGCAGCCCCGGTACAGAGAATCAGCCCCAGCATTTT
CASSPGTENQPQHF
>-|TRBV7-2|TRBJ1-1|-
TGTGCCAGCAGCACTGGAGGCGTGTTGAACACTGAAGCTTTCTTT
CASSTGGVLNTEAFF
>TRBD1|TRBV2|TRBJ2-5|many
TGTGCCAGCAACAAAGATACCGGGACAGGCGCCAGTGGGACCCAGTACTTC
CASNKDTGTGASGTQYF
>-|TRBV29-1|TRBJ2-3|-
TGCAGCGTTGAAGATCTAGACAGTATCGGGTACTTT
CSVEDLDSIGYF
>-|TRBV28|TRBJ1-2|few
TGTGCCGGCAGTTCGGAAGGTATATATGGCTACACCTTC
CAGSSEGIYGYTF
>-|TRBV29-1|TRBJ1-1|many
TGCAGCGCTAGGAAGGGCGACAGGGAAGCTTTCTTT
CSARKGDREAFF
>-|TRBV19|TRBJ2-7|few
TGTGCCAGTAGTCCGGCGTTTAAAACCTACGAGCAGTACTTC
CASSPAFKTYEQYF
>-|TRBV2|TRBJ1-5|-
TGTGCCAGCAGAGCCCGGGGCCAAAATCAGCCCCAGCATTTT
CASRARGQNQPQHF
>-|TRBV7-9|TRBJ1-1|few
TGTGCCAGCAGCTTAAAATTTGAAGCTTTCTTT
CASSLKFEAFF
>-|TRBV14|TRBJ2-7|few
TGTGCCAGCAGCCCCGCTCTCTACCTTGAGGAGCAGTACTTC
CASSPALYLEEQYF
>-|TRBV2|TRBJ2-1|-
TGTGCCAGCTCTGAAGGACAGAAATACAATGAGCAGTTCTTC
CASSEGQKYNEQFF
>-|TRBV20-1|TRBJ2-7|many
TGCAGTGCTAGAGATACGGGCGGAAAGAGCTCCTACGAGCAGTACTTC
CSARDTGGKSSYEQYF
>TRBD1|TRBV20-1|TRBJ2-7|-
TGCAGTGCGGGCGACAGGGGGAGGGCCTACGAGCAGTACTTC
CSAGDRGRAYEQYF
>-|TRBV28|TRBJ2-7|-
TGTGCCAGCAGTTTAGGCGAGCGGAGCTCCTACGAGCAGTACTTC
CASSLGERSSYEQYF
>-|TRBV29-1|TRBJ2-7|-
TGCAGCGTTGGTTCAGGCTACGAGCAGTACTTC
CSVGSGYEQYF
>-|TRBV15|TRBJ2-7|-
TGTGCCACCAGCAGACGACAGAGGTCCGAGCAGTACTTC
CATSRRQRSEQYF
>TRBD1|TRBV30|TRBJ2-7|few
TGTGCCTGGAGTTCAGGGGGCTACGAGCAGTACTTC
CAWSSGGYEQYF
>TRBD2|TRBV12-3/TRBV12-4|TRBJ2-2|few
TGTGCCAGCACCACGGGGGGCACCGGGGAGCTGTTTTTT
CASTTGGTGELFF
>-|TRBV27|TRBJ2-7|many
TGTGCCAGCAGTTTTTGGGGACGGGAGTCGAACGAGCAGTACTTC
CASSFWGRESNEQYF
>TRBD2|TRBV5-1|TRBJ2-5|few
TGCGCCAGCAGCTTGAATCTAGCGGGACGAGGGGAGACCCAGTACTTC
CASSLNLAGRGETQYF
>TRBD2|TRBV14|TRBJ2-2|-
TGTGCCAGCAGCCAAGCTCCTAGCGGGAGAGGAGGTGGGGAGCTGTTTTTT
CASSQAPSGRGGGELFF
>-|TRBV12-3/TRBV12-4|TRBJ1-1|many
TGTGCCAGCGGATACTCAGGTCGATGGACTGAAGCTTTCTTT
CASGYSGRWTEAFF
>-|TRBV10-3|TRBJ2-6|few
TGTGCCATCAGTGGGGGGCTACCCGGCTCTGGGGCCAACGTCCTGACTTTC
CAISGGLPGSGANVLTF
>-|TRBV11-3|TRBJ1-5|few
TGTGCCAGCAGGCCAACTTCGGGGGCGGAAAATCAGCCCCAGCATTTT
CASRPTSGAENQPQHF